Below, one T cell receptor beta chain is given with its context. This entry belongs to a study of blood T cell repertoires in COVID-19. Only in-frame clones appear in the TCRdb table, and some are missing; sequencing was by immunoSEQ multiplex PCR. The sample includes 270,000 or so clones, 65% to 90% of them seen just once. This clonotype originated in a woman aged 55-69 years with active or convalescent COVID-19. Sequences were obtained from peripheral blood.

DNA of the CDR3: TGTGCCAGCAGCCTCGGACAGGCTCCTCGGGGCTACACCTTC. It encodes CASSLGQAPRGYTF. J is TRBJ1-2 and V is TRBV3-1 (or the pseudogene TRBV3-2), with 7 bases lining up with TRBD1. From germline, CDR1 is LGHDT and CDR2 YNNKEL (reference sequence). CDR3 length equals 14 residues. Losses at the gene ends were 4 bases for V and 8 bases for J; bases not matched to a gene: 10.